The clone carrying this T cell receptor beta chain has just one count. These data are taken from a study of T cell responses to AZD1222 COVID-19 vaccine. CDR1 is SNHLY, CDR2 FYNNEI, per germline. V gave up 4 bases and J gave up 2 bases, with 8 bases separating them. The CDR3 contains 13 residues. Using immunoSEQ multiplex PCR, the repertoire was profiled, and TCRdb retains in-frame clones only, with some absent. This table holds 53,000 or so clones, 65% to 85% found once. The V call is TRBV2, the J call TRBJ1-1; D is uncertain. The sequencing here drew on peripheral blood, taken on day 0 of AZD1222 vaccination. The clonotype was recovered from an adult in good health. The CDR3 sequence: CASSAALNTEAFF. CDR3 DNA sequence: TGTGCCAGCAGTGCCGCACTTAACACTGAAGCTTTCTTT. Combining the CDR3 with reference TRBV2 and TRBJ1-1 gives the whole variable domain EPEVTQTPSHQVTQMGQEVILRCVPISNHLYFYWYRQILGQKVEFLVSFYNNEISEKSEIFDDQFSVERPDGSNFTLKIRSTKLEDSAMYFCASSAALNTEAFFGQGTRLTVV.